These 17 T cell receptor beta chains originate from one sample sequenced in a study of blood T cell repertoires in COVID-19 (dated by TCRdb to between 2020 and 2021). The library came from the immunoSEQ multiplex PCR assay. What TCRdb holds here is the immuneACCESS table cut down to in-frame rearrangements. Part of the clones is not present; checked against another copy, under half of the missing clones reflect an unresolved V gene, and the others are unexplained. The sample data list roughly 330,000 clones, and around 87% of these were observed just once. The leading ten clones occupy less than 6% of the sample. Material for sequencing was PBMCs or T cells enriched from blood (not recorded which). The origin of the receptors is a woman under 40 who had recovered from COVID-19.

V and J are TRBV5-1 and TRBJ1-6, with D tentatively TRBD1 (5 bases). V was clipped by 4 bases and J by 9 bases, with 17 bases between them. The CDR3 runs 15 residues. Germline V gene sequence: CDR1 SGHRS, CDR2 YFSETQ. CDR3 nucleotide sequence: TGCGCCAGCAGCGCGGGACGCTCCCTCGGTTCACCCCTCCACTTT. Translation gives CASSAGRSLGSPLHF.

This chain uses TRBV19 with TRBJ2-2, with TRBD1 matching over 8 bases. The CDR3 has 15 residues. Trimming at V came to 5 bases and at J to 3 bases, leaving 5 bases not matched to a gene. Per the germline V gene, CDR1 is LNHDA and CDR2 is SQIVND (reference sequence). CDR3 amino acids: CASSVQGADTGELFF. The CDR3 region has the DNA TGTGCCAGTAGTGTTCAGGGGGCGGACACCGGGGAGCTGTTTTTT. The variable domain in full, with the rest retrieved from reference TRBV19 and TRBJ2-2, is DGGITQSPKYLFRKEGQNVTLSCEQNLNHDAMYWYRQDPGQGLRLIYYSQIVNDFQKGDIAEGYSVSREKKESFPLTVTSAQKNPTAFYLCASSVQGADTGELFFGEGSRLTVL.

The chain is built from TRBV6-5 and TRBJ2-5; D perhaps matches TRBD2 (6 bases). The V end was cut by 6 bases, the J end by 5 bases, with 10 bases between. The CDR3 spans 12 residues. CDR1 is MNHEY, CDR2 SVGAGI, per germline. As DNA, the CDR3 is TGTGCCAGCAGGGAGGGACCGGAGACCCAGTACTTC. Residues: CASREGPETQYF.

This clone was seen just once. V gene TRBV6-5 combines with J gene TRBJ2-1, with 8 bases lining up with TRBD2. Germline trimming cut 6 bases from V and 7 bases from J; bases unmatched to any gene: 8. The CDR3 is made up of 14 amino acids. From germline, CDR1 is MNHEY and CDR2 SVGAGI. CDR3 in DNA: TGTGCCAGCAGACCTACGGGGACTAGAAATGAGCAGTTCTTC. It specifies CASRPTGTRNEQFF.

The rearrangement links TRBV28 to TRBJ1-1, with a possible D match to TRBD1 (5 bases). V was pared by 2 bases and J by 4 bases, with 11 bases between. The CDR3 extends over 14 amino acids. Looked up from germline, CDR1 is MDHEN and CDR2 is SYDVKM. CDR3 coding DNA: TGTGCCAGCAGTTTAAGGGGCATGAGCACTGAAGCTTTCTTT. Encoded protein: CASSLRGMSTEAFF.

This clone was recorded once. This chain joins TRBV2 and TRBJ1-5; D call uncertain. The CDR3 covers 14 residues. Deletions cut 6 bases from V and 3 bases from J, with 12 bases between. In germline, CDR1 is SNHLY, CDR2 FYNNEI. CDR3 sequence reads: CASRDKALNQPQHF. CDR3 bases: TGTGCCAGCAGAGACAAGGCCCTCAATCAGCCCCAGCATTTT.

The chain couples TRBV6-5 to TRBJ1-2; D gene uncertain. CDR3 length equals 15 residues. The ends were cut back, 0 bases at V and 3 bases at J, with 11 bases in the middle. Per the germline V gene, CDR1 is MNHEY and CDR2 is SVGAGI. The CDR3 sequence: CASSYSSLGDYGYTF. The DNA for the CDR3 is TGTGCCAGCAGTTACTCGTCCCTCGGGGACTATGGCTACACCTTC.

This clone showed up just once. The chain has TRBV4-1 and TRBJ2-7; 7 bases fit TRBD1. Germline V CDR1 and CDR2: MGHRA, YSYEKL. There are 14 residues in the CDR3. V lost 4 bases, J lost 6 bases, and 9 bases stayed unmatched. The CDR3 spells CASSPGTRGREQYF. CDR3 nucleotides: TGCGCCAGCAGCCCGGGGACGAGGGGGCGCGAGCAGTACTTC.

This clone appeared many times. The CDR3 DNA is TGTGCCAGCAGCCTAACACGGGGGAACACTGAAGCTTTCTTT. The encoded protein is CASSLTRGNTEAFF. The chain joins TRBV7-2 to TRBJ1-1; D is uncertain. The CDR3 is 14 residues long. V lost 5 bases, J lost 1 base, and 11 bases lay in between. The germline gives CDR1 SGHTA, CDR2 FQGNSA.

The V and J genes are TRBV6-6 and TRBJ2-7; D is undetermined. V lost 0 bases, J lost 3 bases, and 6 bases lay in between. CDR1 and CDR2 (germline): MNHNY, SVGAGI (reference sequence). The CDR3 length is 13 residues. As DNA, the CDR3 is TGTGCCAGCAGTTACTCCCCCAGCTACGAGCAGTACTTC. Its protein is CASSYSPSYEQYF.

This clone has only one observation. The chain is built from TRBV10-3 and TRBJ1-2; D is unclear. Germline lookup yields CDR1 ENHRY and CDR2 SYGVKD. The V and J ends lost 0 bases and 6 bases respectively, with 8 bases between them. The CDR3 length is 13 residues. CDR3 DNA sequence: TGTGCCATCAGTGAGTCGCGGGAGGATGGCTACACCTTC. Translating gives CAISESREDGYTF.

The chain joins TRBV5-1 to TRBJ1-2; 8 nucleotides match TRBD1. Germline values: CDR1 SGHRS, CDR2 YFSETQ. CDR3 length: 13 amino acids. V lost 4 bases to trimming and J lost 8 bases; unmatched junction nucleotides: 7. CDR3 sequence: CASSPGQGVGYTF. CDR3 coding DNA: TGCGCCAGCAGCCCAGGACAGGGTGTAGGCTACACCTTC.

V gene TRBV7-9 combines with J gene TRBJ1-1, with D unresolved. Germline CDR1 is SEHNR and CDR2 is FQNEAQ (reference sequence). V lost 1 base to trimming and J lost 1 base, with 7 bases between them. The CDR3 consists of 14 residues. CDR3 residues: CASSLGGRNTEAFF. CDR3 DNA sequence: TGTGCCAGCAGCTTAGGTGGTAGGAACACTGAAGCTTTCTTT.

This clone was seen only a few times. The CDR3 loop is CASSLVGTEKTYGYTF. Here the CDR3 DNA reads TGTGCCAGCAGCTTAGTCGGGACAGAAAAGACTTATGGCTACACCTTC. The chain couples TRBV7-9 to TRBJ1-2; TRBD1 matches at 7 bases. Germline CDR1 is SEHNR and CDR2 is FQNEAQ (reference sequence). V shed 1 base and J 5 bases; nucleotides not matched to a gene: 10. The CDR3 sequence is 16 residues long.

The chain employs TRBV19 and TRBJ1-2; D may be TRBD1 (5 bases). The CDR3 loop spans 14 amino acids. Germline CDR1 reads LNHDA; CDR2 reads SQIVND (reference sequence). The V gene lost 3 bases and the J gene lost 4 bases, with 12 bases spanning the gap. The DNA of the CDR3 is TGTGCCAGTAGTATTGCCCGACAGTCCTATGGCTACACCTTC. Translation: CASSIARQSYGYTF.

V is TRBV6-5 and J is TRBJ2-3, with TRBD2 identical over 8 bases. Germline values: CDR1 MNHEY, CDR2 SVGAGI. This CDR3 is 14 amino acids long. Losses at the gene ends were 5 bases for V and 8 bases for J; bases not matched to a gene: 9. In nucleotides, the CDR3 is TGTGCCAGCAGTCTGGCGGGGGGCCCCCCTACGCAGTATTTT. Protein product: CASSLAGGPPTQYF.

This chain joins TRBV27 and TRBJ2-3, with D maybe TRBD1 (6 bases). This CDR3 is 16 amino acids long. V lost 2 bases, J lost 2 bases, and 14 bases lay in between. The V gene's germline CDR1 is MNHEY and CDR2 SMNVEV (reference sequence). CDR3 sequence (DNA): TGTGCCAGCAGTTTACATGTGGGGGCGAACACAGATACGCAGTATTTT. This codes for CASSLHVGANTDTQYF.